This T cell receptor (beta chain) was sequenced in a study of CXCR3-negative and CXCR3-positive naive CD8 T cells. Study-level points and caveats: A higher hydrophobicity marked the TRB CDR3s of CXCR3-positive naive cells versus CXCR3-negative naive cells.

Points on this clonotype: The target antigen is unknown.

Via 5' RACE with UMI labels, TRB cDNA libraries were prepared. Following a re-call of the 5' RACE reads, TCRdb has one entry per CDR3 protein and lacks DNA. Here the sample table reports approximately 130,000 distinct CDR3 sequences. The sample consisted of naive CXCR3+ CD8+ T cells from blood. The subset: CD45RO-CCR7+CD27+CD95- naive CD8+ T cells expressing CXCR3 (TNR3+). This TCR was recovered from a human donor in good health. Some clones in this sample may be carry-over from other donors' samples.

The CDR3 here is CASSQGDLAGVYSEQYF. This chain joins TRBV4-2 and TRBJ2-7; with no DNA, the TCRdb D assignment of TRBD2 cannot be verified. The CDR3 totals 17 residues. Germline V gene sequence: CDR1 LGHNA, CDR2 YNFKEQ.